Below are 27 T cell receptor beta chains sequenced from a single sample in a study of blood T cells in healthy people across ages. A sample-barcoded 5' primer and a J-beta primer mix were used in a second PCR of roughly 7 to 11 cycles. TCRdb re-called the 5' RACE reads with MiXCR, one entry per CDR3 protein. The sample lists around 1,500,000 distinct CDR3 sequences; approximately 38% were seen once. The specimen sequenced was blood. All receptors come from a woman between 18 and 30 years old in good health.

This clonotype was seen ten or more times. The chain joins TRBV10-2 to TRBJ2-7; D gene uncertain. This CDR3 contains 13 residues. Trimming cost V 4 bases and J 6 bases, with 13 bases left between them. Germline assignment: CDR1 WSHSY and CDR2 SAAADI. CDR3 residues: CASSVSALGEQYF. CDR3 bases: TGCGCCAGCAGTGTGTCGGCATTGGGCGAGCAGTACTTC.

The chain combines TRBV18 with TRBJ2-7; 7 positions match TRBD2. Germline assignment: CDR1 KGHSH and CDR2 LQKENI. The CDR3 has 15 amino acids. V trimming: 4 bases; J trimming: 4 bases; junction bases outside the gene matches: 10. The CDR3 sequence is CASSLTGTTEYEQYF. The CDR3 DNA reads as TGTGCCAGCTCACTTACCGGGACTACCGAGTACGAGCAGTACTTC.

This clonotype has more than one count but fewer than ten. The CDR3 coding sequence is TGTGCCATCAGGGGTAGCGGGGGGGACGTGGAGACCCAGTACTTC. This translates into CAIRGSGGDVETQYF. V and J are TRBV10-3 and TRBJ2-5, with 11 bases fitting TRBD2. This CDR3 contains 15 residues. V gave up 6 bases and J gave up 5 bases; unmatched junction bases: 8. Germline V gene data show CDR1 as ENHRY and CDR2 as SYGVKD.

J is TRBJ2-3 and V is TRBV10-3; D not certain. Germline assignment: CDR1 ENHRY and CDR2 SYGVKD. The CDR3 length is 15 residues. The V gene lost 7 bases and the J gene lost 1 base, with 15 bases spanning the gap. CDR3 DNA: TGTGCCATCACCAGGCGGACCCTCGGCACAGATACGCAGTATTTT. It is translated as CAITRRTLGTDTQYF.

The CDR3 coding sequence is TGCGCCAGCAGCCAAGACGGCTTGGCTACCTACAATGAGCAGTTCTTC. Translation gives CASSQDGLATYNEQFF. This chain joins TRBV4-1 and TRBJ2-1; D is ambiguous. The germline V gene has CDR1 MGHRA and CDR2 YSYEKL. The CDR3 extends over 16 amino acids. Trimming removed 0 bases at V and 2 bases at J, with 11 bases between.

This clonotype has just a few counts. The rearrangement joins TRBV29-1 to TRBJ2-1; 8 bases match TRBD2. V lost 3 bases, J lost 3 bases, and 7 bases stayed unmatched. The CDR3 consists of 15 residues. Germline CDR1 is SQVTM and CDR2 is ANQGSEA. The CDR3: CSVDSLAGVYNEQFF. The CDR3 coding sequence is TGCAGCGTTGACTCCCTAGCGGGTGTCTACAATGAGCAGTTCTTC.

The chain is built from TRBV6-4 and TRBJ1-1; D possibly corresponds to TRBD1 (5 bases). The germline V and J ends were trimmed by 6 bases and 1 base, with 9 bases remaining between them. Germline V gene sequence: CDR1 MRHNA, CDR2 SNTAGT. The CDR3 is 13 residues long. The CDR3: CASRAGWNTEAFF. DNA for the CDR3: TGTGCCAGCAGGGCAGGGTGGAACACTGAAGCTTTCTTT.

This clonotype appeared a single time. The chain has TRBV7-2 and TRBJ2-7; 11 nucleotides line up with TRBD2. Per the germline V gene, CDR1 is SGHTA and CDR2 is FQGNSA. Unmatched junction bases numbered 17, after V lost 2 bases and J lost 2 bases. This CDR3 spans 20 amino acids. The CDR3 DNA reads as TGTGCCAGCAGCTTAAAGGCTCAGACTAGCGGGGTCGTACTCACCTACGAGCAGTACTTC. It encodes CASSLKAQTSGVVLTYEQYF. Using reference TRBV7-2 and TRBJ2-7 for the parts outside the CDR3, the full variable domain is GAGVSQSPSNKVTEKGKDVELRCDPISGHTALYWYRQSLGQGLEFLIYFQGNSAPDKSGLPSDRFSAERTGGSVSTLTIQRTQQEDSAVYLCASSLKAQTSGVVLTYEQYFGPGTRLTVT.

This rearrangement joins TRBV27 to TRBJ2-1; TRBD2 aligns across 8 bases. CDR1 is MNHEY, CDR2 SMNVEV, per germline (reference sequence). With V trimmed by 5 bases and J by 5 bases, 11 bases remained unmatched. The CDR3 is 16 amino acids. This chain's CDR3 is CASSPFGGGFHNEQFF. The CDR3 nucleotides read TGTGCCAGCAGTCCCTTCGGGGGGGGGTTCCACAATGAGCAGTTCTTC.

This clonotype was observed once. V and J are TRBV27 and TRBJ2-5, with 8 bases lining up with TRBD2. CDR1 MNHEY and CDR2 SMNVEV come from the germline V gene (reference sequence). The CDR3 runs 18 residues. V dropped 5 bases and J dropped 2; count of bases not matched to a gene: 16. The CDR3 sequence: CASSVVGSGEGRQETQYF. The DNA of the CDR3 is TGTGCCAGCAGTGTTGTTGGTAGCGGGGAGGGAAGGCAAGAGACCCAGTACTTC.

The chain couples TRBV9 to TRBJ1-1; no clear D gene. Trimming took 4 bases from V and 6 from J, leaving 13 bases between them. CDR3 length: 13 residues. CDR1 SGDLS and CDR2 YYNGEE come from the germline V gene. Here the CDR3 DNA reads TGTGCCAGCAGCCCTAGGGTAAACGCTGAAGCTTTCTTT. Protein product: CASSPRVNAEAFF.

The rearrangement joins TRBV28 to TRBJ1-6, with unresolved D. Germline V gene sequence: CDR1 MDHEN, CDR2 SYDVKM. The CDR3 extends over 15 amino acids. V lost 6 bases, J lost 3 bases, and 12 bases lay in between. DNA for the CDR3: TGTGCCAGCAGCACCCAAAGCGTCTATAATTCACCCCTCCACTTT. This translates into CASSTQSVYNSPLHF.

As to this clonotype: Just one base apart from a much larger clone, this may be a read error. The rearrangement uses TRBV6-1 and TRBJ2-7; D may match TRBD1 or TRBD2 (5 bases each). The germline CDR1 and CDR2 sequences are MNHNS and SASEGT. The CDR3 spans 15 residues. Deletions cut 7 bases from V and 3 bases from J, with 19 bases between. In DNA form, the CDR3 reads TGTGCCAGCACCCCGGGACGAGCGGAGGACTACGAGCAGTACTTC. Its protein product is CASTPGRAEDYEQYF.

This chain connects TRBV30 to TRBJ1-5, with unresolved D. CDR3 length equals 13 residues. V was cut by 2 bases and J by 0 bases, with 5 bases left in between. Germline V gene sequence: CDR1 GTSNPN, CDR2 SVGIG (reference sequence). CDR3 coding DNA: TGTGCCTGGAGTAGTGGTAGCAATCAGCCCCAGCATTTT. It yields the protein CAWSSGSNQPQHF. The variable domain in full, with the rest retrieved from reference TRBV30 and TRBJ1-5, is SQTIHQWPATLVQPVGSPLSLECTVEGTSNPNLYWYRQAAGRGLQLLFYSVGIGQISSEVPQNLSASRPQDRQFILSSKKLLLSDSGFYLCAWSSGSNQPQHFGDGTRLSIL.

The chain links TRBV20-1 to TRBJ2-7; D is unclear. This CDR3 has 13 residues. Germline values: CDR1 DFQATT, CDR2 SNEGSKA (reference sequence). V lost 2 bases and J 6 bases, leaving 14 bases between the germline ends. This CDR3 is CSARSLLSAEQYF. Written as DNA, the CDR3 is TGCAGTGCTAGAAGTCTCCTAAGTGCCGAGCAGTACTTC.

V and J are TRBV12-3 or TRBV12-4 and TRBJ1-6; 7 positions match TRBD1. The CDR3 has 13 residues. V was clipped by 6 bases and J by 9 bases; unmatched bases: 5. CDR3 region: CASSQQGGSPLHF. Here the CDR3 DNA reads TGTGCCAGCAGCCAGCAGGGGGGTTCACCCCTCCACTTT.

This chain joins TRBV3-1 and TRBJ2-5; 7 bases align to TRBD1. J was trimmed by 5 bases and V by 1 base; bases with no gene match: 7. The CDR3 loop spans 15 amino acids. The germline V gene encodes CDR1 LGHDT and CDR2 YNNKEL (reference sequence). CDR3 nucleotide sequence: TGTGCCAGCAGCCAAGGGGCTCTGACAGGGGAGACCCAGTACTTC. Protein sequence: CASSQGALTGETQYF.

This clonotype has a handful of counts. V and J are TRBV6-5 and TRBJ1-4; tentatively, D is TRBD1 (6 bases). Germline CDR1 is MNHEY and CDR2 is SVGAGI. The CDR3 is 16 amino acids. V shed 2 bases and J shed 3 bases, with 13 bases lying between them. In nucleotides, the CDR3 is TGTGCCAGCAGTTACACCACAGGGAAAGCTAATGAAAAACTGTTTTTT. Protein product: CASSYTTGKANEKLFF.

The count of this clonotype is one. The rearrangement joins TRBV6-5 to TRBJ2-5, with 9 bases matching TRBD1. With the DNA end fitting TRBJ2-7 better, the J assignment may be wrong. This CDR3 spans 15 amino acids. In germline, CDR1 is MNHEY, CDR2 SVGAGI. CDR3: CASSYRDRVQYEQYF. The DNA of the CDR3 is TGTGCCAGCAGTTACCGGGACAGGGTACAATACGAGCAGTACTTC.

The J gene is TRBJ1-2, the V gene TRBV6-6; D not certain. Trimming removed 6 bases from V and 8 bases from J, with 19 bases in between. Germline V CDR1 and CDR2: MNHNY, SVGAGI (reference sequence). The CDR3 is made up of 14 amino acids. This CDR3 reads CASSLGPFLGGYTF. CDR3 nucleotide sequence: TGTGCCAGCAGCCTCGGGCCCTTCCTGGGGGGCTACACCTTC.

The V gene is TRBV4-1, the J gene TRBJ2-5, with no clear D. V shed 2 bases and J shed 2 bases, with 6 bases lying between them. This CDR3 region has 13 residues. Germline V CDR1 and CDR2: MGHRA, YSYEKL. The CDR3 bases are TGCGCCAGCAGCCAATTTCAGCAAGAGACCCAGTACTTC. Translating gives CASSQFQQETQYF.

This clonotype has just one count. The chain joins TRBV12-3 or TRBV12-4 to TRBJ1-3, with no clear D. The CDR3 runs to 15 residues. The V end was cut by 0 bases, the J end by 3 bases, with 9 bases between. The DNA for the CDR3 is TGTGCCAGCAGTTTAGCGGAATCCCATGGAAACACCATATATTTT. Protein product: CASSLAESHGNTIYF.

There are a few counts of this clonotype. The chain links TRBV11-2 to TRBJ2-7; D unclear. The V end was cut by 5 bases, the J end by 7 bases, with 18 bases between. CDR1 is SGHAT and CDR2 is FQNNGV in the germline V gene. The CDR3 totals 14 residues. The CDR3 here is CASSPISLFMEQYF. CDR3 bases: TGTGCCAGCAGCCCCATATCCCTCTTCATGGAGCAGTACTTC.

The chain links TRBV20-1 to TRBJ2-1, with D possibly matching TRBD2 (6 bases). Germline-derived CDR1 and CDR2 are DFQATT and SNEGSKA (reference sequence). This CDR3 comprises 13 residues. The CDR3 DNA reads TGCACTGCGAGTGGGGCGGGAATCAATGAGCAGTTCTTC. Translation: CTASGAGINEQFF.

This sequence joins TRBV7-9 and TRBJ2-1; 8 nucleotides match TRBD2. CDR3 length: 14 residues. The V gene end was trimmed by 10 bases and the J gene end by 4 bases; junction bases not matched to a gene: 9. Germline-derived CDR1 and CDR2 are SEHNR and FQNEAQ (reference sequence). CDR3 in amino acids: CATSSGHVYNEQFF. In DNA form, the CDR3 reads TGTGCCACCTCTAGCGGGCACGTTTACAATGAGCAGTTCTTC.

A few counts support this clonotype. The V gene is TRBV5-1, the J gene TRBJ2-7, with 10 positions matching TRBD1. After removal of 4 bases from V and 2 bases from J, the junction contained 6 bases not matched to a gene. CDR1 and CDR2 from the germline V gene are SGHRS and YFSETQ. CDR3 length: 15 residues. This CDR3 is CASSTRTGGTYEQYF. The CDR3 coding sequence is TGCGCCAGCAGCACCCGGACAGGGGGAACCTACGAGCAGTACTTC.

The genes are TRBV4-2 and TRBJ2-7, with 9 bases that match TRBD2. The CDR3 spans 21 residues. V gave up 1 base and J gave up 0 bases; unmatched junction bases: 19. From germline, CDR1 is LGHNA and CDR2 YNFKEQ. CDR3 loop: CASSQGASGDSSPLFSYEQYF. CDR3 sequence (DNA): TGTGCCAGCAGCCAAGGGGCTAGCGGGGACTCGTCCCCCCTGTTCTCCTACGAGCAGTACTTC.